These T cell receptor beta chains were read from a single sample in a study of cytomegalovirus exposure and HLA in healthy donors. Method: immunoSEQ multiplex PCR; TCRdb's copy keeps in-frame clones and lacks some. The sample lists about 73,000 clones; over 70% were seen once. The sample comprised PBMCs. All receptors derive from a man between 65 and 85 years old in good health and CMV-seronegative. Each CDR3 is given with its conserved first and last residue. Clone size is not always given. Where it is, it says once, few, many or a class for expanded clones.

v_gene: TRBV5-4; j_gene: TRBJ2-1; abundance: NA; len: 15; CDR3aa: CASSPKTTGGFEQFF
v_gene: TRBV10-3; j_gene: TRBJ1-3; abundance: NA; len: 14; CDR3aa: CAIRGQGAGNTIYF
v_gene: TRBV9; j_gene: TRBJ2-1; abundance: NA; len: 14; CDR3aa: CASSVGRTYNEQFF
v_gene: TRBV19; j_gene: TRBJ2-2; abundance: NA; len: 16; CDR3aa: CASSMGPRGRTGELFF
v_gene: TRBV7-8; j_gene: TRBJ2-3; abundance: NA; len: 16; CDR3aa: CASSLSHEGSTDTQYF
v_gene: TRBV5-4; j_gene: TRBJ2-1; abundance: NA; len: 15; CDR3aa: CASSFGGGPDNEQFF
v_gene: TRBV7-6; j_gene: TRBJ2-7; abundance: NA; len: 14; CDR3aa: CASSLRTGSAEQYF
v_gene: TRBV5-1; j_gene: TRBJ1-6; abundance: few; len: 13; CDR3aa: CASSYELNSPLHF
v_gene: TRBV7-2; j_gene: TRBJ2-5; abundance: once; len: 14; CDR3aa: CASSLSGAKETQYF
v_gene: TRBV7-2; j_gene: TRBJ2-5; abundance: NA; len: 18; CDR3aa: CASSPRGTSGRIRATQYF
v_gene: TRBV6-6; j_gene: TRBJ2-7; abundance: NA; len: 12; CDR3aa: CASRGQGGEQYF
v_gene: TRBV4-2; j_gene: TRBJ2-5; abundance: NA; len: 15; CDR3aa: CASSQGTRDQETQYF
v_gene: TRBV5-1; j_gene: TRBJ1-6; abundance: NA; len: 18; CDR3aa: CASSPGQLYDSYNSPLHF
v_gene: TRBV5-1; j_gene: TRBJ1-3; abundance: NA; len: 15; CDR3aa: CASSSQQGSGNTIYF
v_gene: TRBV18; j_gene: TRBJ2-5; abundance: NA; len: 14; CDR3aa: CASSPTGPGETQYF
v_gene: TRBV4-3; j_gene: TRBJ1-2; abundance: few; len: 15; CDR3aa: CASSHGTGGDYGYTF
v_gene: TRBV10-3; j_gene: TRBJ2-7; abundance: few; len: 15; CDR3aa: CAISESGTGRYEQYF
v_gene: TRBV5-1; j_gene: TRBJ2-5; abundance: NA; len: 12; CDR3aa: CASSWVGGTQYF
v_gene: TRBV7-9; j_gene: TRBJ2-7; abundance: once; len: 14; CDR3aa: CASSLAQDMDEQYF
v_gene: TRBV28; j_gene: TRBJ2-7; abundance: NA; len: 15; CDR3aa: CASSLSGRASYEQYF
v_gene: TRBV2; j_gene: TRBJ2-5; abundance: NA; len: 14; CDR3aa: CASREQGGAETQYF
v_gene: TRBV19; j_gene: TRBJ2-6; abundance: NA; len: 21; CDR3aa: CASRTGLLASGGGSGANVLTF
v_gene: TRBV10-3; j_gene: TRBJ1-2; abundance: NA; len: 15; CDR3aa: CAISEGQRSTYGYTF
v_gene: TRBV2; j_gene: TRBJ1-4; abundance: few; len: 15; CDR3aa: CASSEGQATNEKLFF
v_gene: TRBV19; j_gene: TRBJ2-1; abundance: NA; len: 18; CDR3aa: CASSTGLAGGRVMNEQFF
v_gene: TRBV7-6; j_gene: TRBJ2-1; abundance: NA; len: 16; CDR3aa: CASSSSGGSSYNEQFF
v_gene: TRBV28; j_gene: TRBJ1-2; abundance: NA; len: 14; CDR3aa: CASGQTGLGYGYTF
v_gene: TRBV7-9; j_gene: TRBJ2-5; abundance: NA; len: 16; CDR3aa: CASSSGYTGGPETQYF
v_gene: TRBV9; j_gene: TRBJ2-6; abundance: NA; len: 17; CDR3aa: CASSVGDRSSGANVLTF
v_gene: TRBV9; j_gene: NA; abundance: NA; len: 17; CDR3aa: CASSPLGTLAGAYEQYF
v_gene: TRBV18; j_gene: TRBJ2-1; abundance: NA; len: 17; CDR3aa: CASSPGGILAGGDEQFF
v_gene: TRBV19; j_gene: TRBJ2-7; abundance: NA; len: 14; CDR3aa: CASSPKQGAYEQYF
v_gene: TRBV9; j_gene: TRBJ2-3; abundance: once; len: 17; CDR3aa: CASSVGLAGGYTDTQYF
v_gene: TRBV11-2; j_gene: TRBJ2-7; abundance: NA; len: 15; CDR3aa: CASSFTSGSSYEQYF
v_gene: TRBV28; j_gene: TRBJ1-6; abundance: NA; len: 14; CDR3aa: CASMSGDPLKTLHF
v_gene: TRBV30; j_gene: TRBJ2-3; abundance: NA; len: 12; CDR3aa: CAADTGTDTQYF
v_gene: TRBV10-3; j_gene: TRBJ1-1; abundance: NA; len: 13; CDR3aa: CAISDQRTTEAFF
v_gene: TRBV11-2; j_gene: TRBJ2-7; abundance: once; len: 16; CDR3aa: CASSLDLVLAGVEQYF
v_gene: TRBV30; j_gene: TRBJ1-5; abundance: NA; len: 14; CDR3aa: CAWSAGLSNQPQHF
v_gene: TRBV27; j_gene: TRBJ2-1; abundance: few; len: 14; CDR3aa: CASRSRGGPNEQFF
v_gene: TRBV2; j_gene: TRBJ2-5; abundance: NA; len: 16; CDR3aa: CASSTLTSGIVETQYF
v_gene: TRBV30; j_gene: TRBJ2-2; abundance: NA; len: 14; CDR3aa: CASRLAGVSGELFF
v_gene: TRBV6-5; j_gene: TRBJ2-7; abundance: NA; len: 15; CDR3aa: CASSYRQGRTYEQYF
v_gene: TRBV11-2; j_gene: TRBJ1-1; abundance: NA; len: 13; CDR3aa: CASSFGENTEAFF
v_gene: TRBV6-6; j_gene: TRBJ2-5; abundance: NA; len: 12; CDR3aa: CASSYSRETQYF